This T cell receptor beta chain appears in the sequencing data of a study of technical replicates of blood from a handful of donors. This clone was picked up a small number of times. The table came from immunoSEQ multiplex PCR; TCRdb's copy has only in-frame clones and leaves some out. Seen here are roughly 57,000 clones, 90% to 95% observed once, and the top ten hold 2.5% to 3.5%. The CDR3 consists of 15 residues. Germline CDR1 reads MNHNS; CDR2 reads SASEGT. Trimming removed 2 bases from V and 7 bases from J; junction bases left unmatched: 8. Sequenced: PBMCs. The source of this sequence is a human donor in good health. Some clones in this sample may be carry-over from other donors' samples. The chain carries TRBV6-1 and TRBJ1-2; 9 bases match TRBD1. The CDR3 nucleotides are TGTGCCAGCAGTGAACTAGGGACAGGGACAAGTGGCTACACCTTC. Encoded protein: CASSELGTGTSGYTF.